A selection of T cell receptor beta chains follows, all from one sample in a study of cytomegalovirus exposure and HLA in healthy donors. Some clones are missing from TCRdb's copy, which holds only in-frame ones; the method was immunoSEQ multiplex PCR. The sample holds more than 110,000 clones; approximately 70% are singletons and the top ten take under 2.5%. Sequencing was performed on PBMCs. The origin of the receptors is a woman aged 60-75 years in good health and CMV-seropositive. Both conserved end residues are part of each CDR3. The D gene is left open where the match is weak. Part of the rows lack a size; the others show once, few, many or a class for expanded clones.

>TRBV4-1|TRBJ2-6|.|.
TGCGCCAGCAGCCCCCCCCAGCAGGCTGGGGCCAACGTCCTGACTTTC
CASSPPQQAGANVLTF
>TRBV5-5|TRBJ1-1|.|.
TGTGCCAGCAGCTTGTATCGGCAGGTAGAAGCTTTCTTT
CASSLYRQVEAFF
>TRBV7-2|TRBJ1-1|.|TRBD1
TGTGCCAGCAGCTGGACAGGGGCGCTGAACACTGAAGCTTTCTTT
CASSWTGALNTEAFF
>TRBV19|TRBJ2-2|.|TRBD2
TGTGCCAGTCGCCCCGCGGGAGCTGCCGGGGAGCTGTTTTTT
CASRPAGAAGELFF
>TRBV5-8|TRBJ2-3|.|TRBD1
TGTGCCAGCAGTCTGACTGCAGGGGGATATACGCAGTATTTT
CASSLTAGGYTQYF
>TRBV7-2|TRBJ1-1|.|.
TGTGCCAGCAGCTTATTGGGCGCGTATACTGAAGCTTTCTTT
CASSLLGAYTEAFF
>TRBV7-7|TRBJ2-1|.|.
TGTGCTAGCAGCTTCTCCGGCGGGAATGAGCAGTTCTTC
CASSFSGGNEQFF
>TRBV7-8|TRBJ1-4|.|TRBD1
TGTGCCAGCAGCAGGGGGACAGGGGGAAGTGAAAAACTGTTTTTT
CASSRGTGGSEKLFF
>TRBV23-1|TRBJ1-5|.|.
TGCGCCAGCAGTCAAGGCTGGGACACTTATCAGCCCCAGCATTTT
CASSQGWDTYQPQHF
>TRBV5-1|TRBJ2-3|.|TRBD2
TGCGCCAGCAGCTTGAGTAGCGGGAGCACAGATACGCAGTATTTT
CASSLSSGSTDTQYF
>TRBV19|TRBJ1-4|few|.
TGTGCCAGTAGTATCATCGAGGAAAAACTGTTTTTT
CASSIIEEKLFF
>TRBV7-9|TRBJ1-2|.|.
TGTGCCAGCAGTTTAGTGGGACAACCTAACTATGGCTACACCTTC
CASSLVGQPNYGYTF
>TRBV6-4|TRBJ1-1|.|.
TGTGCCAGCAGTGCCGAGATAAACACTGAAGCTTTCTTT
CASSAEINTEAFF
>TRBV28|TRBJ2-7|.|.
TGTGCCAGCACCCCAAGGGGTCAGGGGACGTCCTACGAGCAGTACTTC
CASTPRGQGTSYEQYF